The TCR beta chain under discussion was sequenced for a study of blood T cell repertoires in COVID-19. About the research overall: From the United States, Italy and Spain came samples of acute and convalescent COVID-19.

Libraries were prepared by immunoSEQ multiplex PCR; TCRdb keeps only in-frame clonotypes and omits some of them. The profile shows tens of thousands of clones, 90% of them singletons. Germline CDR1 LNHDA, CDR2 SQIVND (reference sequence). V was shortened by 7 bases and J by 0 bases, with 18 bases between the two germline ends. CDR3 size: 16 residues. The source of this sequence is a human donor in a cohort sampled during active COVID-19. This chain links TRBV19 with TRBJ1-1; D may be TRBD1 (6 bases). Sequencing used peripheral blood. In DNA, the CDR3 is TGTGCCAGTAAGAGGGACACGGGATCCATGAACACTGAAGCTTTCTTT. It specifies CASKRDTGSMNTEAFF.